This T cell receptor beta chain was found in a study of blood T cell repertoires in COVID-19. Across the study: Sources were T cells, B-cell-depleted T cells, or PBMCs; the material itself was cDNA or gDNA.

The V and J ends lost 3 bases and 5 bases, in that order; junction bases with no gene match: 7. The CDR3 contains 16 residues. Germline CDR1 and CDR2: WNHNN and SYGVQD (reference sequence). In the authors' methods: Reference gene primer amplification gave estimated nucleated cell counts. Here immunoSEQ multiplex PCR was the method, and the copy in TCRdb shows in-frame clones only, minus some. Clone size and V and J calls were adopted from that table, with D and trimming inferred from the DNA. Of around 140,000 clones in the sample, over 75% are singletons; the top ten hold over 9.5%. This chain uses TRBV10-1 with TRBJ2-3; 11 bases align to TRBD2. The receptor comes from a man between 60 and 75 years old with active or convalescent COVID-19. Sequences were obtained from peripheral blood. The DNA of the CDR3 is TGCGCCAGCAGTGACCACCTAGCGGGAGGACGAGATACGCAGTATTTT. Protein: CASSDHLAGGRDTQYF.